The clone carrying this TCR beta chain was detected a few times. Its antigen is not identified. The source of the sample is a study of shared clonotypes between healthy human individuals. Method: immunoSEQ multiplex PCR; TCRdb's copy keeps in-frame clones and lacks some. The sample lists 110,000 or so clones, about 63% seen once, with roughly 24% in the top ten. Study results and limitations: Memory subsets had estimated richness that was generally smaller than that of naive subsets.

J was trimmed by 14 bases and V by 6 bases; bases with no gene match: 9. The germline V gene has CDR1 DFQATT and CDR2 SNEGSKA (reference sequence). The CDR3 totals 11 residues. Sample: memory CD8+ T cells sorted from blood. Subset indicated: CD45RO+ cells pooled with CCR7-negative TemRA cells. The genes are TRBV20-1 and TRBJ2-1, with 8 nucleotides matching TRBD2. The receptor was derived from a woman in her twenties or thirties in good health. CDR3 loop: CSANGLAGEFF. CDR3 bases: TGCAGTGCAAACGGACTAGCTGGTGAGTTCTTC.